The clone carrying this T cell receptor (beta chain) was observed a few times. Its target is not known. Since all of the isolated RNA was reverse transcribed, expressed TCRB transcripts were what got sequenced. The read count averaged about 3.57 million across naive, central memory and regulatory T cell samples. Generated by immunoSEQ multiplex PCR, the TCRdb table keeps only in-frame clones and is missing some. The sample shows 350,000 to 450,000 clones, more than 12% of them seen only once. This record belongs to a study of beta chain features in type 1 diabetes. General observations from the study: Within patients, naive, central memory and Treg TCRB repertoires seemed more similar than within healthy donors.

Every donor provided one heparinised blood draw, which averaged around 110 mL. Sorting based on CD45RO/CCR7/CD25/CD127/CD95/CD27 separated CD4+ naive, central memory, regulatory and stem cell-like memory cells. Trimming pared 2 bases from V and 5 bases from J, leaving 10 bases between. This CDR3 is built from 13 residues. The germline gives CDR1 MDHEN, CDR2 SYDVKM. The chain combines TRBV28 with TRBJ2-7; possible D gene TRBD2, 5 bases. The specimen was naive CD4+ T cells from blood. This sequence was found in a woman between 18 and 29 years old in good health. CDR3 bases: TGTGCCAGCAGTTTAACCGGGAACCACGAGCAGTACTTC. Its translation is CASSLTGNHEQYF.